This T cell receptor (beta chain) was sequenced for a study of T-cell reconstitution after alpha-beta-depleted transplantation in children. There are a few counts of this clonotype. CDR3 length: 15 amino acids. V was trimmed by 0 bases and J by 4 bases, leaving 13 bases between them. Germline CDR1 is SGHRS and CDR2 is YFSETQ. Molecular barcoding with unique molecular identifiers was used for the TCRbeta library. TCRdb reprocessed the PCR reads via MiXCR and lists one record per CDR3 protein. The sample includes some 490,000 distinct CDR3 sequences, approximately 13% of them seen just once. The source of this sequence is a human donor who donated a stem cell graft to a child with combined immunodeficiency. The sample in question was PBMCs from the stem cell graft donor, obtained from the stem cell graft. The V and J genes are TRBV5-1 and TRBJ1-1; D ambiguous. This CDR3 reads CASSLGVRQATEAFF. Written as DNA, the CDR3 is TGCGCCAGCAGCTTGGGTGTGAGGCAGGCCACTGAAGCTTTCTTT.